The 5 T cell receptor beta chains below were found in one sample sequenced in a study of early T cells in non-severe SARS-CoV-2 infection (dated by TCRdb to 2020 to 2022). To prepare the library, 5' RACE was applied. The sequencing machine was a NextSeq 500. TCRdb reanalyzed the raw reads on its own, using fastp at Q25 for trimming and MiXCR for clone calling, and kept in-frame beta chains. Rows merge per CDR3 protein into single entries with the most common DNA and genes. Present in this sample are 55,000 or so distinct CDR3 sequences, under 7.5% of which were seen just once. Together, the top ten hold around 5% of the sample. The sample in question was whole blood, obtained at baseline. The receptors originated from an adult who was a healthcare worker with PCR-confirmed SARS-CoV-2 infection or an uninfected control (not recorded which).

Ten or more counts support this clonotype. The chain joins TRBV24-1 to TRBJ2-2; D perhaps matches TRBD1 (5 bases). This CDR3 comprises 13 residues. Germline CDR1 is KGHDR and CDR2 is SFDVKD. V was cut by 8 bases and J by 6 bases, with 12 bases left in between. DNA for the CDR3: TGTGCCACCATTTCAGGGAATCCCGGGGAGCTGTTTTTT. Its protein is CATISGNPGELFF.

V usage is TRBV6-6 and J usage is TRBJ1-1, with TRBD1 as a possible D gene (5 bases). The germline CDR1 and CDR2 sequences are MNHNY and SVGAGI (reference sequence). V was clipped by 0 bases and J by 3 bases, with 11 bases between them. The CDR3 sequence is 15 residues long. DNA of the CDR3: TGTGCCAGCAGTTACTCGAGTCAGGGCTACACTGAAGCTTTCTTT. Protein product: CASSYSSQGYTEAFF.

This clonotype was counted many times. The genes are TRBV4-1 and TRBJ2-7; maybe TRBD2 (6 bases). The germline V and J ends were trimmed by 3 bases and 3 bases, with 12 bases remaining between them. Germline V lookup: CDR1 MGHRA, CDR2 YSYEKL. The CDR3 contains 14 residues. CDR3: CASSQGGAGYEQYF. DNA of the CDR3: TGCGCCAGCAGCCAGGGAGGAGCGGGCTACGAGCAGTACTTC.

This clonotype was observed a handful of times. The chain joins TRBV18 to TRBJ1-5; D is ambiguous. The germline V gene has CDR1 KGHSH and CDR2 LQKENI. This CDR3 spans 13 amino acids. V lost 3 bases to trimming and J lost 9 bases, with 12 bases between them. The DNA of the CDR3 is TGTGCCAGCTCACCTTCGTCCGAACGGCCCCAGCATTTT. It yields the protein CASSPSSERPQHF.

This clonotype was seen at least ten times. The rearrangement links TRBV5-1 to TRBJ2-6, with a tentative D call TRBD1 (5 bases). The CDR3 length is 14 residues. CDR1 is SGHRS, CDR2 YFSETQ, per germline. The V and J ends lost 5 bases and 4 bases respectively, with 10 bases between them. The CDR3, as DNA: TGCGCCAGCAGAGTGACAGCGGGGGCCAACGTCCTGACTTTC. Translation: CASRVTAGANVLTF.